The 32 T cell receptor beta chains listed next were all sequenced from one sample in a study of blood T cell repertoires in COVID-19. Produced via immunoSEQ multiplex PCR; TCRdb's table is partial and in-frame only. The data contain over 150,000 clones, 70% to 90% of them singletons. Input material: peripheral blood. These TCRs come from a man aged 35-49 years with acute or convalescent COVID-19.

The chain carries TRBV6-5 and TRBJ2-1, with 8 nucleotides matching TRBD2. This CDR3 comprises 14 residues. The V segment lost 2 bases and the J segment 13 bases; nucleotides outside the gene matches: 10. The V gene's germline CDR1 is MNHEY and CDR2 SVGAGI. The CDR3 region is CASSYDGLRGVQFF. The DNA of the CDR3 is TGTGCCAGCAGTTACGATGGGTTGCGGGGGGTACAGTTCTTC.

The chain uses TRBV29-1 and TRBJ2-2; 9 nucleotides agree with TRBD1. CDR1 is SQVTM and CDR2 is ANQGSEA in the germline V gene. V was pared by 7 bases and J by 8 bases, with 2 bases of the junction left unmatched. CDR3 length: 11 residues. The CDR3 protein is CSGQGVGELFF. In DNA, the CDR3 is TGCAGCGGACAGGGGGTAGGGGAGCTGTTTTTT.

This chain's CDR3 is CAGQTGSYGYTF. CDR3 nucleotide sequence: TGTGCCGGCCAAACAGGGTCCTATGGCTACACCTTC. This rearrangement joins TRBV28 to TRBJ1-2, with TRBD1 as a possible D gene (6 bases). The germline V and J ends were trimmed by 11 bases and 4 bases, with 14 bases remaining between them. The CDR3 is 12 amino acids. Looked up from germline, CDR1 is MDHEN and CDR2 is SYDVKM.

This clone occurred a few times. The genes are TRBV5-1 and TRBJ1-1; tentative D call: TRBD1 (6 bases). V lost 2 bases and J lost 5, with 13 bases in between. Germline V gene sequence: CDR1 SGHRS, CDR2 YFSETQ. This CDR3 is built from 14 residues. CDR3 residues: CASSFQGLGTEAFF. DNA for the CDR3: TGCGCCAGCAGCTTCCAGGGGCTAGGGACTGAAGCTTTCTTT.

CDR3 protein: CASSWGGGYNEQFF. CDR3 coding DNA: TGTGCCAGCAGCTGGGGGGGTGGGTACAATGAGCAGTTCTTC. The chain couples TRBV7-2 to TRBJ2-1; 7 bases match TRBD2. In germline, CDR1 is SGHTA, CDR2 FQGNSA. This CDR3 is built from 14 residues. The trim removed 4 bases at V and 4 bases at J, leaving 4 bases unmatched.

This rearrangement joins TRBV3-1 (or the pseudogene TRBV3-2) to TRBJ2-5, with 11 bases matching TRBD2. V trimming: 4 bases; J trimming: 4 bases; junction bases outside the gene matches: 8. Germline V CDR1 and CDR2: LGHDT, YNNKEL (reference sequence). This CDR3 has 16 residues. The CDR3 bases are TGTGCCAGCAGCCCTCCCCTAGCGGGGGGTTCAGAGACCCAGTACTTC. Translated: CASSPPLAGGSETQYF.

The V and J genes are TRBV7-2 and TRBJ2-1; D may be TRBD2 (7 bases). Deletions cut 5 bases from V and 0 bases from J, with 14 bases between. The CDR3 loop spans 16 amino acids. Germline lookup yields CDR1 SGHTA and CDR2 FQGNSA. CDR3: CASSLNGGASYNEQFF. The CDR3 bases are TGTGCCAGCAGCCTTAATGGGGGGGCCTCCTACAATGAGCAGTTCTTC.

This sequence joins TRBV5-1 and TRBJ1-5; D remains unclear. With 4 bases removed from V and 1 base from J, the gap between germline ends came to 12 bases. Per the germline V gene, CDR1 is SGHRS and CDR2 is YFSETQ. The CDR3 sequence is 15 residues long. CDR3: CASSRPRGSNQPQHF. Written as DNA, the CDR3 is TGCGCCAGCAGCAGGCCCCGGGGAAGCAATCAGCCCCAGCATTTT.

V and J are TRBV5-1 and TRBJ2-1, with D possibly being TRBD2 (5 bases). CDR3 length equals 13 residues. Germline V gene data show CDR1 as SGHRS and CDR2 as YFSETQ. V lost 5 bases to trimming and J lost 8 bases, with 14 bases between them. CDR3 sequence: CASRAPSGDEQFF. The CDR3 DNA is TGCGCCAGCAGGGCACCTTCCGGGGATGAGCAGTTCTTC.

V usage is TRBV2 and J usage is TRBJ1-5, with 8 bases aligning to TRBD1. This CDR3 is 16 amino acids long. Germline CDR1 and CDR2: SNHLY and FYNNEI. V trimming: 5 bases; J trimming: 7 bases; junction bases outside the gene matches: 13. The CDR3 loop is CASSTPGQGLIQPQHF. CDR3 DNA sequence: TGTGCCAGCAGTACCCCCGGACAGGGTTTGATACAGCCCCAGCATTTT. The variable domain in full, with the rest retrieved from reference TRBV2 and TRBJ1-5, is EPEVTQTPSHQVTQMGQEVILRCVPISNHLYFYWYRQILGQKVEFLVSFYNNEISEKSEIFDDQFSVERPDGSNFTLKIRSTKLEDSAMYFCASSTPGQGLIQPQHFGDGTRLSIL.

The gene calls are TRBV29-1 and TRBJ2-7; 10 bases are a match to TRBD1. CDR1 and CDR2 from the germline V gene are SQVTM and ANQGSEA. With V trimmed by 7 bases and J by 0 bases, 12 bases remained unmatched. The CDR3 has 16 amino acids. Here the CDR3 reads CSGGQGGLGGSYEQYF. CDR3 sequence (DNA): TGCAGCGGTGGACAGGGGGGCTTAGGCGGCTCCTACGAGCAGTACTTC.

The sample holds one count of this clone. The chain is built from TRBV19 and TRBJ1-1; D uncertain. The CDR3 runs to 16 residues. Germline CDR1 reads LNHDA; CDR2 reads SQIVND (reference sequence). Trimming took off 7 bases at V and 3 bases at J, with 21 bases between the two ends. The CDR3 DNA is TGTGCCAGTAAAGTAGGCGCCTCTCTAGGAGACACTGAAGCTTTCTTT. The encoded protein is CASKVGASLGDTEAFF.

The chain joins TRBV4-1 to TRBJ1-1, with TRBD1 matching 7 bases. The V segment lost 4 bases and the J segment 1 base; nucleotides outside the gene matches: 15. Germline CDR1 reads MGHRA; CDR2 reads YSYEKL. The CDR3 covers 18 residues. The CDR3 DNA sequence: TGCGCCAGCAGCCCCTACCTATATTCCGGGACAGAGAACACTGAAGCTTTCTTT. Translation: CASSPYLYSGTENTEAFF.

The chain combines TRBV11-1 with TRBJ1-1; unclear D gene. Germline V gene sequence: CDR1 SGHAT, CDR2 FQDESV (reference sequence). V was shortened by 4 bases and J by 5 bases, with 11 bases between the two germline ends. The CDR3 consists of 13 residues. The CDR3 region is CASSWWAGTEAFF. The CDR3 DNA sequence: TGTGCCAGCAGCTGGTGGGCGGGGACTGAAGCTTTCTTT.

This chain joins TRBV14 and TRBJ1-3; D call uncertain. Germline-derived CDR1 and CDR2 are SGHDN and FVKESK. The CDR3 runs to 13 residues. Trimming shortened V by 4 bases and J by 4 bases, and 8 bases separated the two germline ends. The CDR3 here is CASSRSGGNTIYF. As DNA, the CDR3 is TGTGCCAGCAGCCGCAGCGGAGGAAACACCATATATTTT.

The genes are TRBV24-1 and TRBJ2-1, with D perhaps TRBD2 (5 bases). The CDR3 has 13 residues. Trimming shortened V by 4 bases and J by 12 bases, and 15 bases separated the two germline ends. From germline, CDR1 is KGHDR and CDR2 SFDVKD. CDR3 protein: CATSDHGLLGQFF. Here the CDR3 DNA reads TGTGCCACCAGTGACCATGGACTCTTGGGGCAGTTCTTC.

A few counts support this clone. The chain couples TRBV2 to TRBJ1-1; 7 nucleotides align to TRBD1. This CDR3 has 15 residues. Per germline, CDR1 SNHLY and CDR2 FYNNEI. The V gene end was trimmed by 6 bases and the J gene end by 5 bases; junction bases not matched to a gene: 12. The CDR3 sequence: CASRHEPGGGTEAFF. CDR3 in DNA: TGTGCCAGCAGACACGAGCCAGGGGGTGGGACTGAAGCTTTCTTT.

The CDR3 coding sequence is TGTGCCAGTAGTCCGACTACCTATGGCTACACCTTC. Its protein product is CASSPTTYGYTF. The rearrangement joins TRBV19 to TRBJ1-2; D is ambiguous. The CDR3 length is 12 residues. The V gene's germline CDR1 is LNHDA and CDR2 SQIVND (reference sequence). V shed 5 bases and J shed 4 bases, with 8 bases lying between them.

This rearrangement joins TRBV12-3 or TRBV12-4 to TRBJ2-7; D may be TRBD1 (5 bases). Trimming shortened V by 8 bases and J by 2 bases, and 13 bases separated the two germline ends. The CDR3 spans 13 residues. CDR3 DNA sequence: TGTGCCAGCGGCAACAGGCCTACCTACGAGCAGTACTTC. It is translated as CASGNRPTYEQYF.

The CDR3 nucleotides read TGTGCCAGCAGTACGGGAGGCTATGGCTACACCTTC. It encodes CASSTGGYGYTF. This rearrangement joins TRBV12-3 or TRBV12-4 to TRBJ1-2; D ambiguous. V lost 5 bases, J lost 4 bases, and 8 bases lay in between. The CDR3 extends over 12 amino acids.

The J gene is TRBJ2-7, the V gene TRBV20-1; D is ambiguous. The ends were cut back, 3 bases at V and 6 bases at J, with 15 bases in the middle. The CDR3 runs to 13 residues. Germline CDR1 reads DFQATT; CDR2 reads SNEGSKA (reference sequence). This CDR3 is CSASVVVRGEQYF. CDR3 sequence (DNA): TGCAGTGCTAGTGTTGTCGTGCGAGGCGAGCAGTACTTC.

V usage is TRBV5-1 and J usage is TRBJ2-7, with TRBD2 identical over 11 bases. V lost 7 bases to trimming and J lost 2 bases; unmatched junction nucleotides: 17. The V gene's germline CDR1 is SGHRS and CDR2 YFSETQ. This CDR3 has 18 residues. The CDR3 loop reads CASSIGSSTTSGAYEQYF. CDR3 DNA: TGCGCCAGCTCCATTGGGAGCAGTACGACTAGCGGGGCCTACGAGCAGTACTTC.

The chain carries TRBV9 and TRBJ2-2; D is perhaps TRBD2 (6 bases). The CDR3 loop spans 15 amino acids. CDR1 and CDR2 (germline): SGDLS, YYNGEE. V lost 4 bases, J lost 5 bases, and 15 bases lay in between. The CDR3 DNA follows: TGTGCCAGCAGCATCCAGGGAGGTCGGACCGGGGAGCTGTTTTTT. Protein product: CASSIQGGRTGELFF.

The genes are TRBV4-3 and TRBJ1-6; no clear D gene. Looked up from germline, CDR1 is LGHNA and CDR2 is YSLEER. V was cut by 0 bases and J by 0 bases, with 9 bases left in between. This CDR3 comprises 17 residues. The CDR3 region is CASSQDAESSYNSPLHF. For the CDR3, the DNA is TGCGCCAGCAGCCAAGATGCAGAAAGCTCCTATAATTCACCCCTCCACTTT.

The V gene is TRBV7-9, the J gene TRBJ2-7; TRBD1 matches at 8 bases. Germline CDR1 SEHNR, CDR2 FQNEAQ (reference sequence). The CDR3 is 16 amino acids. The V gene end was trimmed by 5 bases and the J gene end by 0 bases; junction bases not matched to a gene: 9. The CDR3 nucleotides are TGTGCCAGCAGCCCTCAGAGTGGACAGGGCTCCTACGAGCAGTACTTC. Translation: CASSPQSGQGSYEQYF.

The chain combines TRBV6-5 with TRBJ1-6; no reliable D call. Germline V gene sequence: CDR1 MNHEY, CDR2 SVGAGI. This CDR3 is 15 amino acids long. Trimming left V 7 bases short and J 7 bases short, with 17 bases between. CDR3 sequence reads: CASTTQWELNSPLHF. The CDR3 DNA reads TGTGCCAGCACCACCCAATGGGAGCTAAATTCACCCCTCCACTTT.

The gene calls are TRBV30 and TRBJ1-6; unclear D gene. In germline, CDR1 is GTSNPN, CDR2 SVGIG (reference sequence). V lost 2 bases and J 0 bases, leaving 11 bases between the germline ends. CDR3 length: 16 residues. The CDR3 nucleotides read TGTGCCTGGAGTAAGCCTATTGGCTCCTATAATTCACCCCTCCACTTT. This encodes CAWSKPIGSYNSPLHF.

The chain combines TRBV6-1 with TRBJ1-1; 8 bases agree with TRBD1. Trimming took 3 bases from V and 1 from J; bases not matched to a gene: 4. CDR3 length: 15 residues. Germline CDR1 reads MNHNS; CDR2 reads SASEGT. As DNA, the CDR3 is TGTGCCAGCAGTGACAGGGGGCCACCGAACACTGAAGCTTTCTTT. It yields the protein CASSDRGPPNTEAFF.

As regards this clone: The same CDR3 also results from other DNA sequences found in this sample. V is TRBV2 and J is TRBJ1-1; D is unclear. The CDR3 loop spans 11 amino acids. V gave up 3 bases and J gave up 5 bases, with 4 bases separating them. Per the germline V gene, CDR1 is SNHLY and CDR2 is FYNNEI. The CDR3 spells CASSERTEAFF. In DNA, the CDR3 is TGTGCCAGCAGTGAGCGTACTGAAGCTTTCTTT.

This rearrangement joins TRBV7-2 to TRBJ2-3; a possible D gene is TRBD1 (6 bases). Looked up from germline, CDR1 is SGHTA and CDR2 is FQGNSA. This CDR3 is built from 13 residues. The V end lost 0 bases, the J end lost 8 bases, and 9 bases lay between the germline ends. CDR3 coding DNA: TGTGCCAGCAGCTTAGCCAGGGGAGCTACGCAGTATTTT. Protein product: CASSLARGATQYF.

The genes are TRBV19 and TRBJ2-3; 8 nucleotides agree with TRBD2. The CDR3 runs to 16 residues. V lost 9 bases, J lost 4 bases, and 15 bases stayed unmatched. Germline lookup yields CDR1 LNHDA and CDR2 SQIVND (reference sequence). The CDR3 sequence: CASQLRAERGSDTQYF. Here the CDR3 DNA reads TGTGCCAGCCAACTAAGAGCTGAGCGGGGGTCAGATACGCAGTATTTT.

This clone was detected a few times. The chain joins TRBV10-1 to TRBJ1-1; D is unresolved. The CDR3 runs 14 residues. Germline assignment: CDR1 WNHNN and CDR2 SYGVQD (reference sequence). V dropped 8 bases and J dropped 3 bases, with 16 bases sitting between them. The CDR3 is CASPSGPRDTEAFF. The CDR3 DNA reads TGCGCCAGCCCAAGCGGGCCTAGGGACACTGAAGCTTTCTTT.